These 14 T cell receptor beta chains came from one sample sequenced in a study of cytomegalovirus exposure and HLA in healthy donors. The PCR used 60 Vbeta and 13 Jbeta primers. Assay: immunoSEQ multiplex PCR; the TCRdb copy retains only in-frame clones and omits some. The table records 300,000 or so clones, about 83% of them present only once. Sequences were obtained from PBMCs. All receptors come from a woman aged 40 to 49 in good health and CMV-seropositive.

The rearrangement joins TRBV2 to TRBJ1-5; no firm D call. CDR3 length: 14 amino acids. Per the germline V gene, CDR1 is SNHLY and CDR2 is FYNNEI. V was trimmed by 5 bases and J by 3 bases, leaving 11 bases between them. The CDR3 sequence: CASSLGRINQPQHF. The CDR3, as DNA: TGTGCCAGCAGTCTAGGTCGGATCAATCAGCCCCAGCATTTT.

The chain combines TRBV29-1 with TRBJ1-1, with TRBD1 as a possible D gene (6 bases). Germline V lookup: CDR1 SQVTM, CDR2 ANQGSEA. This CDR3 contains 15 residues. The ends were cut back, 1 base at V and 0 bases at J, with 12 bases in the middle. The CDR3 nucleotides are TGCAGCGTTGAAGTAGGGGGGGGAATGAACACTGAAGCTTTCTTT. Translated: CSVEVGGGMNTEAFF. Complete variable domain (other parts from reference TRBV29-1 and TRBJ1-1): SAVISQKPSRDICQRGTSLTIQCQVDSQVTMMFWYRQQPGQSLTLIATANQGSEATYESGFVIDKFPISRPNLTFSTLTVSNMSPEDSSIYLCSVEVGGGMNTEAFFGQGTRLTVV.

V and J are TRBV30 and TRBJ2-1, with 13 bases that match TRBD2. The CDR3 has 14 amino acids. CDR1 GTSNPN and CDR2 SVGIG come from the germline V gene (reference sequence). V lost 0 bases and J lost 8; bases outside the gene matches: 1. CDR3 residues: CAWSVGTSGDEQFF. The CDR3 DNA follows: TGTGCCTGGAGTGTAGGGACTAGCGGGGATGAGCAGTTCTTC.

This sequence joins TRBV5-4 and TRBJ1-2, with a possible D match to TRBD1 (6 bases). From germline, CDR1 is SGHNT and CDR2 YYREEE (reference sequence). V shed 6 bases and J shed 2 bases, with 11 bases lying between them. CDR3 length equals 13 residues. CDR3 region: CASTPGQNYGYTF. The CDR3 DNA reads as TGTGCCAGCACCCCAGGACAGAACTATGGCTACACCTTC.

The rearrangement uses TRBV29-1 and TRBJ2-1, with TRBD2 matching over 9 bases. Germline trimming cut 0 bases from V and 10 bases from J; bases unmatched to any gene: 7. This CDR3 is built from 14 residues. Per the germline V gene, CDR1 is SQVTM and CDR2 is ANQGSEA. The CDR3 DNA sequence: TGCAGCGTTGAAGAACAGCGGGAGGTGGGCGAGCAGTTCTTC. It encodes CSVEEQREVGEQFF.

This chain uses TRBV4-2 with TRBJ1-5; D not certain. Looked up from germline, CDR1 is LGHNA and CDR2 is YNFKEQ. Between the trimmed V and J ends, which lost 0 bases and 0 bases, there was a span of 9 bases. The CDR3 has 16 residues. The CDR3 reads CASSQEQSYSNQPQHF. The CDR3 coding sequence is TGTGCCAGCAGCCAAGAACAGAGCTATAGCAATCAGCCCCAGCATTTT.

In this sample, this clone turned up once. This chain connects TRBV7-2 to TRBJ1-6, with 7 bases identical to TRBD1. CDR1 is SGHTA and CDR2 is FQGNSA in the germline V gene. V gave up 1 base and J gave up 9 bases; unmatched junction bases: 9. The CDR3 is 16 residues long. The CDR3: CASSLEEEGASSPLHF. The DNA of the CDR3 is TGTGCCAGCAGCTTAGAAGAGGAGGGGGCAAGTTCACCCCTCCACTTT.

In regard to this clone: Other DNA sequences of this sample code for an identical CDR3. V gene TRBV27 combines with J gene TRBJ1-2; D not certain. Germline V gives CDR1 MNHEY, CDR2 SMNVEV (reference sequence). V was cut by 2 bases and J by 2 bases, with 12 bases left in between. This CDR3 spans 15 amino acids. CDR3 residues: CASSLVAAANYGYTF. In DNA form, the CDR3 reads TGTGCCAGCAGTTTAGTCGCGGCAGCCAACTATGGCTACACCTTC.

V gene TRBV19 combines with J gene TRBJ2-1; 7 positions match TRBD1. Germline assignment: CDR1 LNHDA and CDR2 SQIVND (reference sequence). The CDR3 sequence is 15 residues long. Losses at the gene ends were 4 bases for V and 1 base for J; bases not matched to a gene: 4. Here the CDR3 reads CASSTDRRSYNEQFF. CDR3 in DNA: TGTGCCAGTAGTACGGACAGGCGGTCCTACAATGAGCAGTTCTTC.

The table lists this clone with a count of one. The gene calls are TRBV6-5 and TRBJ1-2; possibly TRBD1 for D (5 bases). Germline V lookup: CDR1 MNHEY, CDR2 SVGAGI. Trimming shortened V by 2 bases and J by 8 bases, and 12 bases separated the two germline ends. The CDR3 runs 13 residues. CDR3 loop: CASSYGQTAGYTF. For the CDR3, the DNA is TGTGCCAGCAGTTACGGGCAGACAGCGGGCTACACCTTC.

This clone was observed once. The V gene is TRBV29-1, the J gene TRBJ1-2; D is uncertain. Deletions cut 3 bases from V and 0 bases from J, with 5 bases between. Germline V gene data show CDR1 as SQVTM and CDR2 as ANQGSEA. The CDR3 is 12 residues long. The CDR3 DNA reads as TGCAGCGTTGAGGTAGCTAACTATGGCTACACCTTC. Protein: CSVEVANYGYTF. The variable domain in full, completed from reference TRBV29-1 and TRBJ1-2, reads SAVISQKPSRDICQRGTSLTIQCQVDSQVTMMFWYRQQPGQSLTLIATANQGSEATYESGFVIDKFPISRPNLTFSTLTVSNMSPEDSSIYLCSVEVANYGYTFGSGTRLTVV.

The gene calls are TRBV18 and TRBJ1-4, with D perhaps matching TRBD1 (5 bases). The CDR3 is 12 amino acids. Germline values: CDR1 KGHSH, CDR2 LQKENI. Trimming took 5 bases from V and 7 from J, leaving 8 bases between them. The CDR3 nucleotides read TGTGCCAGCTCAAAACAGGTTGAAAAACTGTTTTTT. Encoded protein: CASSKQVEKLFF.

The chain recombines TRBV19 with TRBJ2-1, with a weak D call TRBD2 (6 bases). The V and J ends lost 10 bases and 0 bases respectively, with 22 bases between them. The CDR3 has 17 amino acids. Germline lookup yields CDR1 LNHDA and CDR2 SQIVND (reference sequence). The CDR3 loop is CATKVDGGPSSYNEQFF. As DNA, the CDR3 is TGTGCCACCAAGGTCGATGGAGGGCCGAGCTCCTACAATGAGCAGTTCTTC.

This clone has a handful of counts. The genes are TRBV7-8 and TRBJ1-5, with D maybe TRBD1 (6 bases). Trimming left V 4 bases short and J 7 bases short, with 11 bases between. Looked up from germline, CDR1 is SGHVS and CDR2 is FQNEAQ. This CDR3 is built from 13 residues. The CDR3 here is CASSSFQGQPQHF. The CDR3 DNA reads as TGTGCCAGCAGCTCATTTCAGGGGCAGCCCCAGCATTTT.